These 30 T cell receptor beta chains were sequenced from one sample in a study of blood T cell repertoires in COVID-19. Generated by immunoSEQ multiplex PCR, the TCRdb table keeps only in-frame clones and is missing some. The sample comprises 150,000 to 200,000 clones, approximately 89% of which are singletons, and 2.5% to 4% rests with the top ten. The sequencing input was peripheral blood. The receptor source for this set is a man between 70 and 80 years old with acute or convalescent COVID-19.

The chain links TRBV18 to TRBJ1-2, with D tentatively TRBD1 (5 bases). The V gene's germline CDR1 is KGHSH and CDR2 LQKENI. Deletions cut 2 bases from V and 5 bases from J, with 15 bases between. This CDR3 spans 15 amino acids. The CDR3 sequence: CASSPSGREEYGYTF. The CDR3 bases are TGTGCCAGCTCACCAAGTGGCAGGGAGGAATATGGCTACACCTTC.

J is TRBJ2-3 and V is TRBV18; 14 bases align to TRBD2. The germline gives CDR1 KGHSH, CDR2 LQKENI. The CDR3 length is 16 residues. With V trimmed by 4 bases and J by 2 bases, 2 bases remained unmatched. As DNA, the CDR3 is TGTGCCAGCTCACGACTAGCGGGGGGGATCACAGATACGCAGTATTTT. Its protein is CASSRLAGGITDTQYF.

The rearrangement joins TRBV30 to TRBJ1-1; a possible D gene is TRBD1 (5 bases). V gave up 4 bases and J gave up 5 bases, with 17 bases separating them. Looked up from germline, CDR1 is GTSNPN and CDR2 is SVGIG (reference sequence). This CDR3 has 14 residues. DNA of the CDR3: TGTGCCTGGACCACCCGGGGGTTGGGAACTGAAGCTTTCTTT. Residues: CAWTTRGLGTEAFF.

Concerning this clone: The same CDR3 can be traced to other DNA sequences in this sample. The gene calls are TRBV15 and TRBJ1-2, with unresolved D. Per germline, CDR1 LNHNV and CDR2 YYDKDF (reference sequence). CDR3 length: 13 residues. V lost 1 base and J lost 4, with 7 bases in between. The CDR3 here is CATSRARGYGYTF. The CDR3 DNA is TGTGCCACCAGCAGAGCAAGAGGCTATGGCTACACCTTC.

This chain's CDR3 is CASSANGFPGNTIYF. CDR3 nucleotide sequence: TGTGCCAGCAGCGCTAACGGGTTCCCTGGAAACACCATATATTTT. This sequence joins TRBV11-3 and TRBJ1-3; no clear D gene. This CDR3 is built from 15 residues. CDR1 is SGHNT and CDR2 is YENEEA in the germline V gene. V lost 5 bases and J 2 bases, leaving 13 bases between the germline ends. The entire variable domain, with the rest obtained from reference TRBV11-3 and TRBJ1-3, is as follows: EAGVVQSPRYKIIEKKQPVAFWCNPISGHNTLYWYLQNLGQGPELLIRYENEEAVDDSQLPKDRFSAERLKGVDSTLKIQPAELGDSAVYLCASSANGFPGNTIYFGEGSWLTVV.

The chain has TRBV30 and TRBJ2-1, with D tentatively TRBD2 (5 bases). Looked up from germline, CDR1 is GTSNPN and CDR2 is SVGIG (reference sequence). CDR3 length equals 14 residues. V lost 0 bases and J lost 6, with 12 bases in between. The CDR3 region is CAWSVRLAPNEQFF. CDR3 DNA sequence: TGTGCCTGGAGTGTACGGCTAGCCCCCAATGAGCAGTTCTTC.

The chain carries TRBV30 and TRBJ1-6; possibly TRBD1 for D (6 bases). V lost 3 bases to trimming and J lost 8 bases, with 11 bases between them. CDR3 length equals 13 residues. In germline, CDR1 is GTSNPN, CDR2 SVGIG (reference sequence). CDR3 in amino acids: CAWSGTLDSPLHF. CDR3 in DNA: TGTGCCTGGAGCGGGACATTGGATTCACCCCTCCACTTT.

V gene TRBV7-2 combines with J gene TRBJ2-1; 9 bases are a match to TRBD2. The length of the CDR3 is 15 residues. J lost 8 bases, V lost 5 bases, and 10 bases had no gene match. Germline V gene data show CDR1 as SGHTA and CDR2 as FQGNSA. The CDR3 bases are TGTGCCAGCAGCGGTTTCCGCGGGGGGGCCTATGAGCAGTTCTTC. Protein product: CASSGFRGGAYEQFF.

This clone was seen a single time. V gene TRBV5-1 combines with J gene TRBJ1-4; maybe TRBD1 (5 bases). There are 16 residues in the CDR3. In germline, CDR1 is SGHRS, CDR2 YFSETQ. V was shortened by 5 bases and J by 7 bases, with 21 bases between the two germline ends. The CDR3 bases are TGCGCCAGCAGAAGTGGACCGGGACTTCCCGGTGAAAAACTGTTTTTT. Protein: CASRSGPGLPGEKLFF.

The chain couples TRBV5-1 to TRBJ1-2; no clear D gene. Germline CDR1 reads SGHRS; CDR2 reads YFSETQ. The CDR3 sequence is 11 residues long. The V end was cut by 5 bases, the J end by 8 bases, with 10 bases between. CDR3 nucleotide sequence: TGCGCCAGCAGACTAGGAGTGGGCTACACCTTC. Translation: CASRLGVGYTF.

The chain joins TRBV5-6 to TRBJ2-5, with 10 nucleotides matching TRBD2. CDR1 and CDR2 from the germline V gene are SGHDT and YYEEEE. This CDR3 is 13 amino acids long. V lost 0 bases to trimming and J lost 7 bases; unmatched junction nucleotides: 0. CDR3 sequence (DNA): TGTGCCAGCAGCTTGGGACTAGCGGGGACCCAGTACTTC. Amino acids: CASSLGLAGTQYF.

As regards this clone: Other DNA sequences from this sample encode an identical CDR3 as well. The CDR3 loop is CASSLRQNTEAFF. The CDR3 nucleotides are TGTGCCAGCAGCCTCCGACAGAACACTGAAGCTTTCTTT. The chain uses TRBV11-2 and TRBJ1-1; no clear D. Germline V lookup: CDR1 SGHAT, CDR2 FQNNGV. The CDR3 runs to 13 residues. Trimming took off 5 bases at V and 1 base at J, with 8 bases between the two ends.

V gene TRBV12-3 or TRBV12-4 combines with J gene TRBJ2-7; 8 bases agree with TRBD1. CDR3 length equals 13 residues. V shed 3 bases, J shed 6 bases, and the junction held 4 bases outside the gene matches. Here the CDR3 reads CASSFRTGLEQYF. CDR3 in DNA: TGTGCCAGCAGTTTTCGGACAGGGCTCGAGCAGTACTTC.

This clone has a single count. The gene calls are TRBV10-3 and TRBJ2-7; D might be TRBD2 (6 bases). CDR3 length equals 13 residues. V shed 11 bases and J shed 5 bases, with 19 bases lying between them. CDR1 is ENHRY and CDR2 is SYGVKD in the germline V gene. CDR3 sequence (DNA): TGTGCCCATCAGGAGCGCAGGGAGGACGAGCAGTACTTC. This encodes CAHQERREDEQYF.

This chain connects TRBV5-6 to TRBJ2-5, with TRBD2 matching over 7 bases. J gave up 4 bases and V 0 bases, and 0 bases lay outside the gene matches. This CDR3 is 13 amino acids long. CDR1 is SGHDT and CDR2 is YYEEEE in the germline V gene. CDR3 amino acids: CASSLAGGETQYF. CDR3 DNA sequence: TGTGCCAGCAGCTTGGCGGGAGGAGAGACCCAGTACTTC.

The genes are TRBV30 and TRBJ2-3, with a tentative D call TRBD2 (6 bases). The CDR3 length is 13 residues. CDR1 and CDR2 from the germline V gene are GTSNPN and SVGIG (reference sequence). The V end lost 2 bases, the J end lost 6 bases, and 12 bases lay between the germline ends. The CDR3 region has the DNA TGTGCCTGGAGTCCGGGGGACTCGGATACGCAGTATTTT. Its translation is CAWSPGDSDTQYF.

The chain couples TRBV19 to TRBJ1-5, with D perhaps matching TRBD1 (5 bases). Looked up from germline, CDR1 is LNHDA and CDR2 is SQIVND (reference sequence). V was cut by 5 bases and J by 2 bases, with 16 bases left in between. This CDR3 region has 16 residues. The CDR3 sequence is CASSPSGGYGNQPQHF. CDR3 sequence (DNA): TGTGCCAGTAGTCCCTCGGGGGGGTACGGCAATCAGCCCCAGCATTTT. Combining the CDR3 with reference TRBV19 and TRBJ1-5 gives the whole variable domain DGGITQSPKYLFRKEGQNVTLSCEQNLNHDAMYWYRQDPGQGLRLIYYSQIVNDFQKGDIAEGYSVSREKKESFPLTVTSAQKNPTAFYLCASSPSGGYGNQPQHFGDGTRLSIL.

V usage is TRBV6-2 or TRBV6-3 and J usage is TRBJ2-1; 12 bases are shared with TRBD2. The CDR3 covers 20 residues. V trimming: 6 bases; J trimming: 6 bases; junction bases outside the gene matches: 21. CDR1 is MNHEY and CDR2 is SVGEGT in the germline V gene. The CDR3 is CASSHPFPRTSGVGGNEQFF. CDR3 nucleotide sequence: TGTGCCAGCAGCCACCCATTCCCCAGGACTAGCGGGGTTGGGGGCAATGAGCAGTTCTTC.

The CDR3 DNA reads as TGTGCCAGCAGCGTCGCTTTGGGGGCGACTAGCACAGATACGCAGTATTTT. Its protein product is CASSVALGATSTDTQYF. The V call is TRBV3-1 (or the pseudogene TRBV3-2), the J call TRBJ2-3, with D perhaps matching TRBD1 (6 bases). The CDR3 sequence is 17 residues long. V gave up 5 bases and J gave up 0 bases, with 18 bases separating them. Germline values: CDR1 LGHDT, CDR2 YNNKEL (reference sequence).

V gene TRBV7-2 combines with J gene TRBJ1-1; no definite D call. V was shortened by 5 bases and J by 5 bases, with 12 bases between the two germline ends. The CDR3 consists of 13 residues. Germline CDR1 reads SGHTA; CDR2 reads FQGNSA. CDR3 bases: TGTGCCAGCAGCCTCGAAGCGTGGACTGAAGCTTTCTTT. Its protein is CASSLEAWTEAFF.

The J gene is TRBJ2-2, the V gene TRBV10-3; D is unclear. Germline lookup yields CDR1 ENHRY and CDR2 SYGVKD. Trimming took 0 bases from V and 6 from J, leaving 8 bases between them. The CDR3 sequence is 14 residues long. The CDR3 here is CAISESLAAGELFF. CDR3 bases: TGTGCCATCAGTGAGTCTCTGGCTGCCGGGGAGCTGTTTTTT.

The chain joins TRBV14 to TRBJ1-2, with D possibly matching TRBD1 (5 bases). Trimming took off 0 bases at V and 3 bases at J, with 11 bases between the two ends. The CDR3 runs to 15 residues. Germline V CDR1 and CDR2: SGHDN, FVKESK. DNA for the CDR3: TGTGCCAGCAGCCAAGATCAAGCAGGGTACTATGGCTACACCTTC. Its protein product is CASSQDQAGYYGYTF.

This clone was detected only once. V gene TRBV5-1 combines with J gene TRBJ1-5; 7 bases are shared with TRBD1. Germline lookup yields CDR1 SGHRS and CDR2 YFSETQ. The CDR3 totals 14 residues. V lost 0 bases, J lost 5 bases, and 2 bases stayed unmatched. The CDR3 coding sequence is TGCGCCAGCAGCTTGGGGACAGGATATCAGCCCCAGCATTTT. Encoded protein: CASSLGTGYQPQHF. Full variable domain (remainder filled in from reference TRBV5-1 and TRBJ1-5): KAGVTQTPRYLIKTRGQQVTLSCSPISGHRSVSWYQQTPGQGLQFLFEYFSETQRNKGNFPGRFSGRQFSNSRSEMNVSTLELGDSALYLCASSLGTGYQPQHFGDGTRLSIL.

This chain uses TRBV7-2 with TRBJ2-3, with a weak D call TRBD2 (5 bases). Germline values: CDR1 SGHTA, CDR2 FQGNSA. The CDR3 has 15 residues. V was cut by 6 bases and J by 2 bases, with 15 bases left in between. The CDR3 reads CASRPTSPPTDTQYF. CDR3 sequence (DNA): TGTGCCAGCAGGCCTACTAGTCCCCCCACAGATACGCAGTATTTT. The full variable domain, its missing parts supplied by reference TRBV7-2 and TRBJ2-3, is GAGVSQSPSNKVTEKGKDVELRCDPISGHTALYWYRQSLGQGLEFLIYFQGNSAPDKSGLPSDRFSAERTGGSVSTLTIQRTQQEDSAVYLCASRPTSPPTDTQYFGPGTRLTVL.

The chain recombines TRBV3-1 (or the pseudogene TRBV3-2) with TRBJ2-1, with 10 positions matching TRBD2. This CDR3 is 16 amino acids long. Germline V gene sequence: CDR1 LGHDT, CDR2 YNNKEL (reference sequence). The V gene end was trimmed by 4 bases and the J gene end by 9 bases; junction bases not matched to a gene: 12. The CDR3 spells CASSPPRSGRASEQFF. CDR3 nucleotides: TGTGCCAGCAGCCCCCCCCGGAGCGGGAGGGCCAGTGAGCAGTTCTTC.

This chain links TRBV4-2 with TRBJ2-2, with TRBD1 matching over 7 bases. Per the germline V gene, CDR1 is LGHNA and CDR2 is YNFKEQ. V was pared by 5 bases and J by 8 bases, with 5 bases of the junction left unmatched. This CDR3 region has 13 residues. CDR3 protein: CASSSRQGGELFF. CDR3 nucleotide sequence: TGTGCCAGCAGCTCTCGACAGGGAGGGGAGCTGTTTTTT.

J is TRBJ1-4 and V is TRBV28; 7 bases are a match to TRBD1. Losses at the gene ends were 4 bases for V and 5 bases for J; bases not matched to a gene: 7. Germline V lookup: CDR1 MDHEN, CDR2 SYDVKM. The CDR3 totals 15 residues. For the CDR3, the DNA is TGTGCCAGCAGTTCCCCAGCAGGGGGAAATGAAAAACTGTTTTTT. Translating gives CASSSPAGGNEKLFF.

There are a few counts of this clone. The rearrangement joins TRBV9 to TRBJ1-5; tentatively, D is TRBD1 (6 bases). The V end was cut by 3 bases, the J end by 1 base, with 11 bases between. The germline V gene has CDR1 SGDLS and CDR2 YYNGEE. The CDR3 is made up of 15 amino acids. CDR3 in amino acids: CASSDGTRSNQPQHF. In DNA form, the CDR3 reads TGTGCCAGCAGCGACGGGACAAGAAGCAATCAGCCCCAGCATTTT. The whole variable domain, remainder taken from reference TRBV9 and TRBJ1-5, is DSGVTQTPKHLITATGQRVTLRCSPRSGDLSVYWYQQSLDQGLQFLIQYYNGEERAKGNILERFSAQQFPDLHSELNLSSLELGDSALYFCASSDGTRSNQPQHFGDGTRLSIL.

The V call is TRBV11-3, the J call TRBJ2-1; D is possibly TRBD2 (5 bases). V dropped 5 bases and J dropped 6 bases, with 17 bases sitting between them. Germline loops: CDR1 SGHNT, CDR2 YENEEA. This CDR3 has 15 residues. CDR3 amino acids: CASSLSGTTINEQFF. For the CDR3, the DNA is TGTGCCAGCAGCCTCTCGGGAACCACAATCAATGAGCAGTTCTTC.

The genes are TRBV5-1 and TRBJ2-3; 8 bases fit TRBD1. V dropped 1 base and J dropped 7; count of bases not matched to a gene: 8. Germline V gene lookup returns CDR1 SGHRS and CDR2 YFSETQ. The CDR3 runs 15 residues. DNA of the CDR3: TGCGCCAGCAGCTTGACAGGGGGTGAGAGGAATACGCAGTATTTT. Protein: CASSLTGGERNTQYF.